The clone carrying this T cell receptor beta chain has just one count. Its specificity is not known. This CDR3 region has 14 residues. The PCR made use of 60 Vbeta and 13 Jbeta primers. Sequencing used immunoSEQ multiplex PCR; TCRdb keeps in-frame clones, though not all of them. This table has about 140,000 clones, 80% appearing once. This specimen belongs to a study of cytomegalovirus exposure and HLA in healthy donors. Findings of the study overall: Presence/absence analyses assumed roughly uniform sequencing depth across donors. V- and J-gene trimming of TCR beta was linked (in a later analysis) to a missense DCLRE1C variant. Being indistinguishable, some V segments were excluded, TRBV6-2 and TRBV6-3 among them. Sequencing artifact likely explains a cluster of highly shared sequence variants.

This chain connects TRBV21-1 to TRBJ2-5; the table's TRBD2 call for D was not verified on the DNA. TRBV21-1 is reported as a pseudogene. This receptor was taken from a man aged 40-49 years in good health and CMV-seronegative. Input material: PBMCs. CDR3 sequence reads: CASSAPPGEETQYF. CDR3 nucleotides: TGTGCCAGCAGCGCCCCTCCGGGGGAAGAGACCCAGTACTTC.